The source of this T cell receptor beta chain is a study of response to subunit inactivated influenza vaccine. TCRdb reanalysed the RT-PCR reads using MiXCR and keeps one entry per CDR3 protein. Seen here are under 500,000 distinct CDR3 sequences, approximately 9.9% observed once, and the top ten hold 12%. This CDR3 region has 15 residues. The germline gives CDR1 SEHNR, CDR2 FQNEAQ (reference sequence). Germline trimming cut 2 bases from V and 6 bases from J; bases unmatched to any gene: 7. This clonotype has just a few counts. This rearrangement joins TRBV7-9 to TRBJ2-1; 7 bases map to TRBD1. The material sequenced was PBMCs from blood, taken more than 35 days after vaccination. The TCR comes from a man over 45 who received an inactivated influenza vaccine. The CDR3 here is CASSLTTGRVNEQFF. CDR3 sequence (DNA): TGTGCCAGCAGCTTAACGACAGGGCGGGTCAATGAGCAGTTCTTC.